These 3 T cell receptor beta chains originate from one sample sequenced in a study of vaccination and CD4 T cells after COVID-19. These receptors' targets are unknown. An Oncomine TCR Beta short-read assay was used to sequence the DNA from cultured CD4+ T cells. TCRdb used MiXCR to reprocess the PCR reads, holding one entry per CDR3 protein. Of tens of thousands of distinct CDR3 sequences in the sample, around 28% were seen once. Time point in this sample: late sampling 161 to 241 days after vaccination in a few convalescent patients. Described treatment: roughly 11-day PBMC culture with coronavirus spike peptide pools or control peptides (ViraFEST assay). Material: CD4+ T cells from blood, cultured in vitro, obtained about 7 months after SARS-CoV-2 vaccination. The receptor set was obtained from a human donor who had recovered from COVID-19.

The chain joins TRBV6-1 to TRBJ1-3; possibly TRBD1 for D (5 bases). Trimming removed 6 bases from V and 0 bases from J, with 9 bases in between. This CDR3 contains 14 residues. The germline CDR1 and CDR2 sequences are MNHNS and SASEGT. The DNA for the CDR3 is TGTGCCAGCAGGCCAGACAGCTCTGGAAACACCATATATTTT. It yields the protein CASRPDSSGNTIYF.

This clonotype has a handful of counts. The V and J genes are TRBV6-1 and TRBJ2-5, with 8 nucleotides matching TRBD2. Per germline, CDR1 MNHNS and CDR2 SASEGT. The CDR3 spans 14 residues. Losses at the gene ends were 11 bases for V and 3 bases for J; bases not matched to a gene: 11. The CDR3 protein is CAGGGRRIKETQYF. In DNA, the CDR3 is TGTGCCGGCGGGGGGCGAAGAATAAAAGAGACCCAGTACTTC.

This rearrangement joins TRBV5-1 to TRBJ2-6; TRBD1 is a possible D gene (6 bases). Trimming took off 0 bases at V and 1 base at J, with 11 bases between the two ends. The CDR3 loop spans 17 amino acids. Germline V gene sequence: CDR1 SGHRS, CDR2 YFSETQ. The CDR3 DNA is TGCGCCAGCAGCTTGGGGGATACAGGGTCTGGGGCCAACGTCCTGACTTTC. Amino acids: CASSLGDTGSGANVLTF.